This entry features one T cell receptor (beta chain) sequence. Its antigen is unknown. TCR beta CDR3 regions were amplified from RNA transcripts. A set of HTBI primers served as the primers for a first-round RT-PCR of the TCR CDR3. Using its own MiXCR run on the multiplex PCR reads, TCRdb lists one record per CDR3 protein. The profile shows about 350,000 distinct CDR3 sequences, about 15% of them singletons. This specimen belongs to a study of T cells in Graves' hyperthyroidism and ophthalmopathy. The study's findings and limits: The model made its ophthalmopathy prediction, and onset followed a median 6.5 months later. Most expanded thyroid clonotypes above 0.001 recurred in blood.

CDR3 length equals 16 residues. The germline gives CDR1 SGHTA, CDR2 FQGNSA. V was pared by 2 bases and J by 1 base, with 12 bases between. Uncontrolled infections, other autoimmune diseases, pregnancy or lactation led to exclusion of patients. The source of the PBMCs was over 8.5 ml of fresh peripheral blood. Sequencing used blood. V and J are TRBV7-2 and TRBJ2-1; D tentatively reads TRBD1 or TRBD2 (6 bases each). This receptor was obtained from a woman aged 30 to 39 with Graves' hyperthyroidism. Here the CDR3 DNA reads TGTGCCAGCAGCTTATGGGGGGCCGGGTCCTACAATGAGCAGTTCTTC. Its translation is CASSLWGAGSYNEQFF.